Shown below are 2 T cell receptor beta chains from a single sample sequenced in a study of shared T cell receptors in the human thymus. TCRdb keeps only in-frame clones here, not all; method: immunoSEQ multiplex PCR. The table lists more than 550,000 clones, 80% to 90% of them singletons. These same records also appear under a second study, on human thymus T cells.

Sequencing was carried out using thymocytes. These receptors were obtained from a boy less than two years old with a congenital heart defect.

The chain recombines TRBV5-1 with TRBJ2-5; 12 bases line up with TRBD2. V shed 0 bases, J shed 1 base, and the junction held 7 bases outside the gene matches. The germline gives CDR1 SGHRS, CDR2 YFSETQ. The CDR3 extends over 18 amino acids. In DNA, the CDR3 is TGCGCCAGCAGCTTGGATTCTAGCGGGGGGGGCTTCCAAGAGACCCAGTACTTC. Translating it yields CASSLDSSGGGFQETQYF.

J is TRBJ1-1 and V is TRBV7-8; D uncertain. The V end lost 4 bases, the J end lost 1 base, and 7 bases lay between the germline ends. The CDR3 is 13 residues long. Germline V gene lookup returns CDR1 SGHVS and CDR2 FQNEAQ. CDR3 sequence: CASSSRENTEAFF. As DNA, the CDR3 is TGTGCCAGCAGCTCAAGAGAGAACACTGAAGCTTTCTTT.